This section outlines one TCR beta chain sequence together with its context. Its antigen specificity is not known. No base quality values were provided; no much bigger clone lies one nucleotide off. Fluorescence-activated cell sorting was used to isolate naive CD4 T cells, defined as CD45RO-negative and CD62L-positive, from PBMCs. From each donor, around 54 ml of fresh peripheral blood was taken, and Ficoll density centrifugation was then used to isolate PBMCs. Cells were sorted on a FACSAria III instrument, and every sample had a purity above 90%. This entry belongs to a study of human versus mouse CDR3 diversity and MHC coevolution (dated by TCRdb to the late 2010s). In the study overall: The immunoSEQ assay was reported to detect one in 200,000 T cells and to minimize amplification bias from multiplex PCR. Across mouse and human samples, the number of valid reads per sample ranged from roughly 5.5 x 10^6 to 1.7 x 10^7. Human naive CD4 T cell repertoires were used as a reference for TCR selection on multiple MHC II alleles and were compared with human-TCR-locus transgenic mice carrying single MHC II. The human cohort was made up of three healthy volunteer blood donors, who at collection were aged 30 to 39, 40 to 50 and 60 to 69, one donor in each range.

From the cysteine through the phenylalanine, the CDR3 covers 15 amino acids. Only CDR3 DNA is held: 45 bases, read in frame from base 1. In the germline V gene (reference sequence), CDR1 corresponds to GTSNPN and CDR2 to SVGIG. The junction carries 19 bases between V and J, which are trimmed by 4 bases and 3 bases respectively. Genomic DNA was extracted from the sorted cells using the QIAGEN blood and tissue kit and was quantified on a NanoDrop 1000. Using multiplex PCR of genomic DNA, the immunoSEQ platform deep sequenced and quantified the TCR alpha and beta chains. The published analysis was carried out like this. IMGT gene and region definitions were used to annotate TCR sequences. Out-of-frame rearrangements were taken as a proxy for the preselection repertoire and were compared with in-frame clonotypes. Repertoire size was estimated with the iCHAO1 estimator supplied with the immunoSEQ platform. A Gini index, which is based on the Lorenz curve, was applied to in-frame amino acid clonotypes to measure clonal inequality. The intersect function in the R package tcR was used to count shared clonotypes, while the Jaccard index served to score similarity. The R prcomp function was used without normalization to run principal component analysis of V, J and V-J usage frequencies. In its TCRdb copy, this immuneACCESS table keeps in-frame sequences only and misses some clones. Where compared with another copy, unresolved V genes explain less than half of these, and the others have no known cause. Clonal size and the V and J genes are those of that table, whereas D and trimming came from the DNA. Counted in this sample were about 83,000 clones; roughly 90% of them appeared once. The ten top clones hold approximately 0.15% of the sample.

The research as a whole found: The largest TCR beta repertoire according to iCHAO1 estimates belonged to humans, at about 1.5 million clonotypes, a result attributed likely to selection by multiple MHC II molecules. Among all the groups compared, the lowest clonal inequality scores came from most of the three human donors. On average, humans had more CDR3 deletions and insertions than mice, indicating greater exonuclease and TdT activity. Because human T cells were selected on 6 or 7 MHC II alleles, repertoire diversity was not considered directly comparable between humans and mice.

This TCR derives from a person aged 25 to 75 in good health. The chain employs TRBV30 and TRBJ2-7, with no confident D gene call. Material for sequencing was naive CD4+ T cells from blood. This specimen's cell subset or site label, interpreted: CD45RO-negative CD62L-positive naive CD4 T cells. CDR3 reads: CAWNSDQVRSYEQYF. The DNA is TGTGCCTGGAATTCCGATCAAGTGAGGAGCTACGAGCAGTACTTC.